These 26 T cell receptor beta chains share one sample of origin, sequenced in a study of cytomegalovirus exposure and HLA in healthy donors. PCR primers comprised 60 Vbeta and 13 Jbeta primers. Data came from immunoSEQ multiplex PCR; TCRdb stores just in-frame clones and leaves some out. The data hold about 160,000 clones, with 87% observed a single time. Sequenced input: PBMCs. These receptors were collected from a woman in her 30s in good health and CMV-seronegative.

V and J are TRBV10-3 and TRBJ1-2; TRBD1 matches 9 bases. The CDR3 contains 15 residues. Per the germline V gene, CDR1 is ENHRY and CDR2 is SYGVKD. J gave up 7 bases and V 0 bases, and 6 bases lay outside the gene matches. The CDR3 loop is CAISESGTGTAGYTF. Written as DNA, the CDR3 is TGTGCCATCAGTGAGTCCGGGACAGGGACGGCTGGCTACACCTTC.

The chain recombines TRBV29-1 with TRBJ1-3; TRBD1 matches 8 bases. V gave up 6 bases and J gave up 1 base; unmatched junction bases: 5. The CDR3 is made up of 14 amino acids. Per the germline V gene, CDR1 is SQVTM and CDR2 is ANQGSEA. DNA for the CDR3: TGCAGCGTCTGGGACAGGTATTCTGGAAACACCATATATTTT. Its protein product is CSVWDRYSGNTIYF.

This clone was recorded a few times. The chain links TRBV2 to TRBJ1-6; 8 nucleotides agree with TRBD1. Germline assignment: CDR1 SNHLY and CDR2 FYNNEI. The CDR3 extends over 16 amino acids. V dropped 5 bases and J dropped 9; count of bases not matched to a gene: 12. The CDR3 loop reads CASSRQGPYPGSPLHF. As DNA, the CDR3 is TGTGCCAGCAGTCGACAGGGGCCGTATCCGGGTTCACCCCTCCACTTT.

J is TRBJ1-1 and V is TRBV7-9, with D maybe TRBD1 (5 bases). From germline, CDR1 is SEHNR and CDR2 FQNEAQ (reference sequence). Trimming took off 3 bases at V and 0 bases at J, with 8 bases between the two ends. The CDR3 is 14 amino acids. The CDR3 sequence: CASSFRGMNTEAFF. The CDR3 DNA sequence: TGTGCCAGCAGCTTTAGGGGAATGAACACTGAAGCTTTCTTT. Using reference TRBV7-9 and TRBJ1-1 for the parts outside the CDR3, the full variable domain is DTGVSQNPRHKITKRGQNVTFRCDPISEHNRLYWYRQTLGQGPEFLTYFQNEAQLEKSRLLSDRFSAERPKGSFSTLEIQRTEQGDSAMYLCASSFRGMNTEAFFGQGTRLTVV.

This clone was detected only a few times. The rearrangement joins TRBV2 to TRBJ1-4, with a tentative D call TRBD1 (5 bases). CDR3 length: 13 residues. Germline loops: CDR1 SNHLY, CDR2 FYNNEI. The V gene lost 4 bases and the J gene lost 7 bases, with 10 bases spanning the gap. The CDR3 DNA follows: TGTGCCAGCAGTGTCGGGGGAGGTGAAAAACTGTTTTTT. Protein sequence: CASSVGGGEKLFF.

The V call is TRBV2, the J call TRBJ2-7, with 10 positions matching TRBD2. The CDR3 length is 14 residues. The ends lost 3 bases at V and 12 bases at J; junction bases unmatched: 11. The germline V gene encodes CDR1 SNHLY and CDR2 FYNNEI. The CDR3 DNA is TGTGCCAGCAGTGATAATAGAAGCGGGAGGGCCTTGTACTTC. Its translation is CASSDNRSGRALYF.

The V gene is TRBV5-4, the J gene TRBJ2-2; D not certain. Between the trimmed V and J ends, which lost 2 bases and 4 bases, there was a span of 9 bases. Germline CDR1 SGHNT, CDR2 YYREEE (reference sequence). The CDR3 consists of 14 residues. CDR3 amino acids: CASSLVRGTGELFF. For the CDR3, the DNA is TGTGCCAGCAGCTTAGTAAGAGGCACCGGGGAGCTGTTTTTT.

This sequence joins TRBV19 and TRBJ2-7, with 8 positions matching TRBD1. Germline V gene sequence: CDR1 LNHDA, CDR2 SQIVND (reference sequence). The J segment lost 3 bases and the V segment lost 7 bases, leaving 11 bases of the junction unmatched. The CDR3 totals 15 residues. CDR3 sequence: CASMSGQGANYEQYF. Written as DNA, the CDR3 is TGTGCCAGTATGAGTGGACAGGGTGCAAACTACGAGCAGTACTTC.

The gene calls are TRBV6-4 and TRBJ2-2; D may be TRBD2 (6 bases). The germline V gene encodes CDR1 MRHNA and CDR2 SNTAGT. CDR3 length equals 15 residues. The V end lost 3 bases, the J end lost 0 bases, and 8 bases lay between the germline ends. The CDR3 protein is CASSDAGSNTGELFF. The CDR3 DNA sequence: TGTGCCAGCAGTGATGCGGGATCGAACACCGGGGAGCTGTTTTTT.

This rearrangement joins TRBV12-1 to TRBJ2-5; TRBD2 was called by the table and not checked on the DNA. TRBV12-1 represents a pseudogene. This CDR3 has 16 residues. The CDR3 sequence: CASSFSGFLYAGTQYF. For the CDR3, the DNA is TGTGCCAGCAGCTTTTCGGGGTTCCTCTATGCTGGGACCCAGTACTTC.

In nucleotides, the CDR3 is TGTGCCAGCATCGCGGGGGCCACCGGGGAGCTGTTTTTT. This gives the protein CASIAGATGELFF. The chain employs TRBV6-5 and TRBJ2-2, with a weak D call TRBD2 (7 bases). Germline lookup yields CDR1 MNHEY and CDR2 SVGAGI. V was pared by 7 bases and J by 4 bases, with 10 bases between. The CDR3 has 13 amino acids.

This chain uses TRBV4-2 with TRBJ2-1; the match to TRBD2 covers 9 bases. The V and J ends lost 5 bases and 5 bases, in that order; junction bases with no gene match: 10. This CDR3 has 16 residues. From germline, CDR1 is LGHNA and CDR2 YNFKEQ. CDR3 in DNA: TGTGCCAGCAGCGCTAGCGGGATAGTCCGGGACAATGAGCAGTTCTTC. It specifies CASSASGIVRDNEQFF.

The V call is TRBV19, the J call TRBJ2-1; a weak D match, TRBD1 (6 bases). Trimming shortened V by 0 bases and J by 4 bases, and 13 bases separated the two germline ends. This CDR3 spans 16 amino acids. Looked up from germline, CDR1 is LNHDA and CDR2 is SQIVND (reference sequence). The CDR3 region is CASSIDADSLYNEQFF. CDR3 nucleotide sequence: TGTGCCAGTAGTATAGACGCGGACAGCCTTTACAATGAGCAGTTCTTC. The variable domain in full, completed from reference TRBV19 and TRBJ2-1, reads DGGITQSPKYLFRKEGQNVTLSCEQNLNHDAMYWYRQDPGQGLRLIYYSQIVNDFQKGDIAEGYSVSREKKESFPLTVTSAQKNPTAFYLCASSIDADSLYNEQFFGPGTRLTVL.

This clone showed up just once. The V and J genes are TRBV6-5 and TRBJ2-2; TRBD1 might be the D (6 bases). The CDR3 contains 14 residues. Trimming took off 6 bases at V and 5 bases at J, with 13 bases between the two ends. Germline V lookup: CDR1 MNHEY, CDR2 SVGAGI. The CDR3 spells CASRRTTGTGELFF. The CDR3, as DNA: TGTGCCAGCAGGAGAACCACAGGGACCGGGGAGCTGTTTTTT.

As DNA, the CDR3 is TGTGCCAGCAGCTTAACTAGCGGATACGAGCAGTACTTC. It encodes CASSLTSGYEQYF. This chain uses TRBV7-8 with TRBJ2-7, with 8 bases identical to TRBD2. The ends lost 2 bases at V and 4 bases at J; junction bases unmatched: 1. The CDR3 loop spans 13 amino acids. Germline CDR1 and CDR2: SGHVS and FQNEAQ.

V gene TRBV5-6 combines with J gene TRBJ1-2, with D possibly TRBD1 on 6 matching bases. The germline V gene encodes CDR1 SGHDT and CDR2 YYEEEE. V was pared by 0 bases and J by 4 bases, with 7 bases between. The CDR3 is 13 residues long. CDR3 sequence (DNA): TGTGCCAGCAGCTTGGGGACAGCCTATGGCTACACCTTC. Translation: CASSLGTAYGYTF.

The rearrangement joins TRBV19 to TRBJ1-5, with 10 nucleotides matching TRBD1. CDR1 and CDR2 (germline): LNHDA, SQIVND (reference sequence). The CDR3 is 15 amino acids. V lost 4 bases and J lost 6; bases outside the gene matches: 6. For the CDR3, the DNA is TGTGCCAGTAGTACGGGACAGGGGACGATTCAGCCCCAGCATTTT. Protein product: CASSTGQGTIQPQHF.

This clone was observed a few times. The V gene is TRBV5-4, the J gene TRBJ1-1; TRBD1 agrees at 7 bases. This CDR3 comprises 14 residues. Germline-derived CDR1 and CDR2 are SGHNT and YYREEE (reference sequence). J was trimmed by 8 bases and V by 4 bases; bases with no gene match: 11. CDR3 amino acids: CASSPDYRDREAFF. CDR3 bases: TGTGCCAGCAGCCCCGATTACCGGGACAGAGAAGCTTTCTTT.

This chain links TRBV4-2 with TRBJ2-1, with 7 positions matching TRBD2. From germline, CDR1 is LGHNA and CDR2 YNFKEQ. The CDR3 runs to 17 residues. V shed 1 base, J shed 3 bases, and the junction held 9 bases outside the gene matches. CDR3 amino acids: CASSQGTTSVNYNEQFF. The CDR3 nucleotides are TGTGCCAGCAGCCAAGGGACCACTAGCGTGAACTACAATGAGCAGTTCTTC.

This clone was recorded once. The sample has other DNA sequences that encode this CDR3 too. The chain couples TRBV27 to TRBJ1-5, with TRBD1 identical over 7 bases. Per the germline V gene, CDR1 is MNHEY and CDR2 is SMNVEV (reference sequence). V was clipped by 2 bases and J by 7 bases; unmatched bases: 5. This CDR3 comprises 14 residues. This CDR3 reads CASSLTGVWQPQHF. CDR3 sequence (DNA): TGTGCCAGCAGTTTAACAGGGGTATGGCAGCCCCAGCATTTT.

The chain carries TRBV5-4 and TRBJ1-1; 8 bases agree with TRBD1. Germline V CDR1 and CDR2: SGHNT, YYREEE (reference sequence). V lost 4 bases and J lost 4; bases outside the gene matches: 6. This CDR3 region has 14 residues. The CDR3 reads CASSQTGVGTEAFF. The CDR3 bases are TGTGCCAGCAGCCAGACAGGGGTTGGCACTGAAGCTTTCTTT.

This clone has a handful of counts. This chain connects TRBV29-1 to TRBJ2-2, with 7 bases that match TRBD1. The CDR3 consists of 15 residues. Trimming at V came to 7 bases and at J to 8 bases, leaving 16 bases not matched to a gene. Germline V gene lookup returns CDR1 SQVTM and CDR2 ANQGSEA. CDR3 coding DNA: TGCAGCGATACCCCAGGAAGGGGGCTCCCGGGGGAGCTGTTTTTT. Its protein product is CSDTPGRGLPGELFF.

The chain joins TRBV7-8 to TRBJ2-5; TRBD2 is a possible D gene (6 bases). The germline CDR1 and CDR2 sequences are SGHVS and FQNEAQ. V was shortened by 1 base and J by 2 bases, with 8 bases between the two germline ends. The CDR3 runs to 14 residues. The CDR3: CASSLGDSQETQYF. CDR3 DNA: TGTGCCAGCAGCTTAGGGGACTCTCAAGAGACCCAGTACTTC.

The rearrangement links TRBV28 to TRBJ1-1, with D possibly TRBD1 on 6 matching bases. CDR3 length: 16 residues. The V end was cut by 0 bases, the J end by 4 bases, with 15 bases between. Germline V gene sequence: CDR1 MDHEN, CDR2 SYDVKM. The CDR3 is CASSLWGGARSTEAFF. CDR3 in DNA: TGTGCCAGCAGTTTATGGGGGGGGGCGCGGAGCACTGAAGCTTTCTTT.

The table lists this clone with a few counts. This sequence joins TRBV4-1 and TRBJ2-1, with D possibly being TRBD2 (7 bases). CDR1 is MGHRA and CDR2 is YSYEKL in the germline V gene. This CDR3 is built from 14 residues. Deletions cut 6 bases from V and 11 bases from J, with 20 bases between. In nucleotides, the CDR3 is TGCGCCAGCAGACCCACGCCGGGGGGCTATCAGCAGTTCTTC. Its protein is CASRPTPGGYQQFF.

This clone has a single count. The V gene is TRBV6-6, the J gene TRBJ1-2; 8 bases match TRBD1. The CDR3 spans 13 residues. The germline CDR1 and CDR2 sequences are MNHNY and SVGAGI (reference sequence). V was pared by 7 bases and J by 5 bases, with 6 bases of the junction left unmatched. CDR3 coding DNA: TGTGCCAGCAAATATAACAGGGGGTATGGCTACACCTTC. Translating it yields CASKYNRGYGYTF.